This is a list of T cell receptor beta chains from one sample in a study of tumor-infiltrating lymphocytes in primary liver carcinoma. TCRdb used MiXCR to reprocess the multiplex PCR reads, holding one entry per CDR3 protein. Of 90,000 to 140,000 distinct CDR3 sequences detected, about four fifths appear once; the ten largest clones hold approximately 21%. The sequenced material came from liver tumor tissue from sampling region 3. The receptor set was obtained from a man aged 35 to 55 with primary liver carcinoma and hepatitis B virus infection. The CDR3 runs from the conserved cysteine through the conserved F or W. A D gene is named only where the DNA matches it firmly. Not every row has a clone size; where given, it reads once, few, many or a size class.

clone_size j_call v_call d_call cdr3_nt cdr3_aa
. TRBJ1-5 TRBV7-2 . TGTGCCAGCAATGTAGGGGATAATCAGCCCCAGCATTTT CASNVGDNQPQHF
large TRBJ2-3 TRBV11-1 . TGTGCCAGCAGTTTGCCGAGGGAGAGCACAGATACGCAGTATTTT CASSLPRESTDTQYF
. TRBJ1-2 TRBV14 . TGTGCCTGCAATCGCGGAGGCTATGGCTACACCTTC CACNRGGYGYTF
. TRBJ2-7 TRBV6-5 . TGTGCCAGTAGTTACGGGACCAACTCCTACGAGCAGTACTTC CASSYGTNSYEQYF
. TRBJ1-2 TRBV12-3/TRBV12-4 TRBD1 TGTGCCAGCATGCGACAGGGAGTAAGCTATGGCTACACCTTC CASMRQGVSYGYTF
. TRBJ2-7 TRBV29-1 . TGCAGCGAGGCTTGGGGTAATCACGAGCAATATTTC CSEAWGNHEQYF
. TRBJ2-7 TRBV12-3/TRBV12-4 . TGTGCCAGCAGTTTAGTCACGGGTCTCGGTATCTACGAGCAGTACTTC CASSLVTGLGIYEQYF
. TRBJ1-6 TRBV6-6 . TGTACCAGCAATTCTACAGGGATTTCACCCCTCCACTTT CTSNSTGISPLHF
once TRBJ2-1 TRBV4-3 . TGCGCCAGCAGCCAATTCCCTCCCCCGGCGCACAATGAGCAGTTTTTC CASSQFPPPAHNEQFF
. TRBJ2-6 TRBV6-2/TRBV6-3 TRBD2 TGTGCTAGCAGTACCCTAGCGGGAGGGAACTCTGGGGTCAACGTCCTGACTTTC CASSTLAGGNSGVNVLTF
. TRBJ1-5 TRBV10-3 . TGTGCCATCAGTGATTCAGAAACTCAGCCCCAGCATTTT CAISDSETQPQHF
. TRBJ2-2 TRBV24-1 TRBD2 TGTGCTACCAGTGACCCTGGGACTGGCGGGAGAACCGGGGAGCTGTTTTTC CATSDPGTGGRTGELFF
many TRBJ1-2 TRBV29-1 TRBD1 TGCAGCGTTGCAGGGGGCGCATATGGCTACACCTTC CSVAGGAYGYTF
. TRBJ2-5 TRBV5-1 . TGCACCAGCAGCTATTGGGGGCCGGGGGAGACCCAGTACTTC CTSSYWGPGETQYF
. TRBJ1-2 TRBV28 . TGTGCCAGCAGTTCTATGACAGCCGGAGCCTATGGCTGCACCTTC CASSSMTAGAYGCTF
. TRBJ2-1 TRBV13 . TGTGCCTGCAGCACGTACAACGAGCACTTCTTC CACSTYNEHFF
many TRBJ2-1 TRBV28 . TGTGCCAGCAGTTTAAGCTGGACATACAATGAGCAGTTCTTC CASSLSWTYNEQFF
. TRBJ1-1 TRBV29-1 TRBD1 TGCCGCACCGTTGTTGTAGGGGGCTTGAAGACTGAAGCTTTCTTT CRTVVVGGLKTEAFF
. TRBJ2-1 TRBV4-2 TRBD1 TGTGTCAGCAGCCAAGGACAGGGAAGCTCCTACAATGAGCACTTCTTC CVSSQGQGSSYNEHFF
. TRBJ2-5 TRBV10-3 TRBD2 TGTGCCACCGTGCCGGGACTAGCGATGGAGACCCGGTACTTC CATVPGLAMETRYF
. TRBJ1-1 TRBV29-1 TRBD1 TGCAGCGTGACAGGGGATGCTATGAACACTGAAGCTCTCTTT CSVTGDAMNTEALF
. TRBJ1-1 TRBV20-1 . TGCAGTATTAAGGGGGGGGGCGCCGACACTGAAGCTTTCTTT CSIKGGGADTEAFF
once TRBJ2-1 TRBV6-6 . TGTGTCAGCAGTTACCCAGGACTCAATGAGCAGTTCTTC CVSSYPGLNEQFF
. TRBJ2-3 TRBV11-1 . TGTGTCAACAGTTTGCCGAGGGAGAGCACAGGTACGCAGTATTTT CVNSLPRESTGTQYF
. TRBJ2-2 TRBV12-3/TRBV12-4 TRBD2 TGTGCCAGCAATTTAGTTCCGGGGCGCGGGGGGGAGCTATTTTTT CASNLVPGRGGELFF
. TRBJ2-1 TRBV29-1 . TGCAGCGTTCGAGGCAGGGCTGGAGGCGATGAGCAGTTTTTC CSVRGRAGGDEQFF
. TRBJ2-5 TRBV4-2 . TGTACCAGCAGCCAATGGGGAGAGACCCAGAACTTC CTSSQWGETQNF
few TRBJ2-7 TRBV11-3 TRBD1 TGTGCTAGCAGTATGGGACAGTCCTACGAGCAGTACTTC CASSMGQSYEQYF
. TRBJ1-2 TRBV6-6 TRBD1 TGTGTCAGCAGTTTATTGGGGACAGGGGGCGCAGAGTGCTATGGTTACACCTTC CVSSLLGTGGAECYGYTF
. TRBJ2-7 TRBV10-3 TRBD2 TGTGCCACCAGCTATGGGACTAGCGACTCCTACGAGCAGTACTTC CATSYGTSDSYEQYF
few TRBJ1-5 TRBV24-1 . TGTGCCACCAGTGATTCAGGGGAGGGCTGGGGCAATCAGCCCCAGCATTTT CATSDSGEGWGNQPQHF
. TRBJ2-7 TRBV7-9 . TGTGCCTGCAGCTTAGGGGGAGGTTCGGGGACTTTACCCTACGAGCAGTACTTC CACSLGGGSGTLPYEQYF
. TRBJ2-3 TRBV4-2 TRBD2 TGCGCCAGCAGCCCGACCTCTGCCTCTAGCGGGAGGTACACAGATACGCAGTATTTT CASSPTSASSGRYTDTQYF
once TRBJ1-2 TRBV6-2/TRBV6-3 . TGTGCCAGGAGTCAGACCCTCGAAGGAACCTTTGGCTACACCTTC CARSQTLEGTFGYTF
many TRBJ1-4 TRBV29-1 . TGCAGCGTTGTGATGGTAGAGGGGGAAAAACTGTTTTTT CSVVMVEGEKLFF
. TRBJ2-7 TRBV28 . TGTGTCAGCAGTTTAGGTCAGTCAGGCCGTAGGGGCGAGCAGTACTTC CVSSLGQSGRRGEQYF
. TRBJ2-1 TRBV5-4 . TGTACCAGCAGCCGAAGGGGGGGAGTCGAGCAGCTCTTC CTSSRRGGVEQLF
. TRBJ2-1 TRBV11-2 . TGTGCCAGCAGCTTCCAATGGGTGCCTGGAACTAGTAGGAGTCATGAGCAGTTTTTC CASSFQWVPGTSRSHEQFF
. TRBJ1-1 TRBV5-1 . TGCACCAGCAGCTTGGCCGGGGGACCCTCGGAAGCTTTCTTT CTSSLAGGPSEAFF
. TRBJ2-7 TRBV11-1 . TGTACCAGCAGCCTTTCTGCCGGGACAAAGTACGAGGAGTACTTC CTSSLSAGTKYEEYF
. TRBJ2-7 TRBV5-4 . TGTGCCAGCGGCTTTCACCGGGACGGGACTGAGCAGTACTTC CASGFHRDGTEQYF
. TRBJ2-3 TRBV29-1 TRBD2 TGCAGCACCCGGCAGCGGGAGAGGAGTACAGATACGCAGTATTTT CSTRQRERSTDTQYF
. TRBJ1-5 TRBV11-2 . TGTACTAGCAGACTAAAAGGGGGACTGACGAATCAGCCCCAGCATTTT CTSRLKGGLTNQPQHF
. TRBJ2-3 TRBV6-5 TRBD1 TGTGCCAACAGAGAACAGGGGTGGGGGATAGATACGCAGTATTTT CANREQGWGIDTQYF
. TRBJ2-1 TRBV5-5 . TGTGCTAGCAGCCGAAGCGGTCCTTCCTACGATGAGCAGTTCTTC CASSRSGPSYDEQFF
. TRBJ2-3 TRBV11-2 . TGTGCCAGCAGCTTAGTAGTTGGACGGGCAACAGATAGGCAGTATTTT CASSLVVGRATDRQYF
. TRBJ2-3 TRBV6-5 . TGTGCCAGCAGTTCACTCCTCCTAAGCGGTGGGACCGATACGCAGTATTTT CASSSLLLSGGTDTQYF
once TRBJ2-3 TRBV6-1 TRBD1 TGTGCCCGCACCCCCGGGACAGGCTCAGATACGCAGTATTTT CARTPGTGSDTQYF
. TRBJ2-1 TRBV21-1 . TGCGCCAGCAGCAAAGCGCGTCCGGACCGGCCAGATGAGCAGTTCTTC CASSKARPDRPDEQFF